This passage covers 21 T cell receptor beta chains from one sample sequenced in a study of graft-versus-host responses after intestinal transplantation. Only in-frame clones appear in the TCRdb table, and some are missing; sequencing was by immunoSEQ multiplex PCR. The data contain around 19,000 clones, approximately 40% of them singletons. The material sequenced was alloreactive CD4+ T cells from a mixed lymphocyte reaction culture, taken before intestinal transplant. Subset of the sample: CFSE-low proliferating T cells sorted from roughly six-day pre-transplant mixed lymphocyte reaction (GvH or HvG direction). These receptors were taken from a human patient who received an intestinal transplant.

This clone was seen a few times. The J gene is TRBJ2-1, the V gene TRBV11-3; D not resolved. This CDR3 region has 13 residues. Germline assignment: CDR1 SGHNT and CDR2 YENEEA. V dropped 5 bases and J dropped 7 bases, with 12 bases sitting between them. As DNA, the CDR3 is TGTGCCAGCAGCCCAACCAGGCCTAATGAGCAGTTCTTC. Protein product: CASSPTRPNEQFF.

The chain recombines TRBV2 with TRBJ1-3, with unresolved D. CDR3 length: 14 residues. Trimming took 8 bases from V and 3 from J, leaving 14 bases between them. CDR1 is SNHLY, CDR2 FYNNEI, per germline. This chain's CDR3 is CASQPMVNGNTIYF. Here the CDR3 DNA reads TGTGCCAGCCAGCCCATGGTTAATGGAAACACCATATATTTT.

This clone was picked up a small number of times. The chain joins TRBV6-1 to TRBJ1-5, with D unclear. Deletions cut 7 bases from V and 8 bases from J, with 15 bases between. Germline V gene lookup returns CDR1 MNHNS and CDR2 SASEGT. The length of the CDR3 is 13 residues. The chain's CDR3 is CASIPRQREPQHF. The CDR3 nucleotides read TGTGCCAGCATTCCTCGGCAGCGGGAGCCCCAGCATTTT.

V and J are TRBV19 and TRBJ1-4; D is perhaps TRBD1 (5 bases). The CDR3 has 15 amino acids. Germline V lookup: CDR1 LNHDA, CDR2 SQIVND (reference sequence). V shed 3 bases and J shed 11 bases, with 19 bases lying between them. The DNA of the CDR3 is TGTGCCAGTAGTATTACGCCAGGGAGCGGAGTGAAACTGTTTTTT. This gives the protein CASSITPGSGVKLFF.

V gene TRBV7-9 combines with J gene TRBJ2-1; a weak D match, TRBD2 (7 bases). Germline assignment: CDR1 SEHNR and CDR2 FQNEAQ (reference sequence). Trimming shortened V by 6 bases and J by 9 bases, and 15 bases separated the two germline ends. The CDR3 spans 13 residues. The CDR3 region is CASSTPGGLEQFF. The DNA of the CDR3 is TGTGCCAGCAGTACTCCCGGGGGGCTTGAGCAGTTCTTC.

The CDR3 DNA reads TGCGCCAGCAGTGCTAACAACCTCAGGGGAGGTGGAAACACCATATATTTT. Its translation is CASSANNLRGGGNTIYF. The chain uses TRBV10-2 and TRBJ1-3; tentative D call: TRBD1 (6 bases). With 4 bases removed from V and 3 bases from J, the gap between germline ends came to 19 bases. The germline V gene encodes CDR1 WSHSY and CDR2 SAAADI. The CDR3 is made up of 17 amino acids.

The sample holds a few counts of this clone. The V gene is TRBV6-6, the J gene TRBJ2-7; 9 bases align to TRBD1. V was pared by 0 bases and J by 3 bases, with 3 bases of the junction left unmatched. The germline V gene has CDR1 MNHNY and CDR2 SVGAGI (reference sequence). This CDR3 contains 15 residues. The CDR3 protein is CASSYSTGGNYEQYF. CDR3 bases: TGTGCCAGCAGTTACTCGACAGGGGGTAACTACGAGCAGTACTTC.

This clone was counted a few times. V and J are TRBV4-2 and TRBJ2-2; 14 bases are a match to TRBD2. The CDR3 length is 18 residues. Germline CDR1 reads LGHNA; CDR2 reads YNFKEQ. With V trimmed by 5 bases and J by 0 bases, 5 bases remained unmatched. The CDR3 here is CASSYRTSGGTNTGELFF. For the CDR3, the DNA is TGTGCCAGCAGCTATAGGACTAGCGGGGGGACGAACACCGGGGAGCTGTTTTTT.

The V and J genes are TRBV10-3 and TRBJ1-2; TRBD1 might be the D (6 bases). Deletions cut 11 bases from V and 4 bases from J, with 11 bases between. CDR3 length equals 11 residues. Germline V CDR1 and CDR2: ENHRY, SYGVKD. CDR3 bases: TGTGCCGTTCAAGGGGGCTATGGCTACACCTTC. It encodes CAVQGGYGYTF.

This clone was detected only a few times. CDR3 DNA: TGTGCCAGCAGCAAAGGGACAGGGGGTCGACAAGAGACCCAGTACTTC. Amino acids: CASSKGTGGRQETQYF. The chain employs TRBV5-8 and TRBJ2-5; 11 bases map to TRBD1. Germline CDR1 reads SGHTS; CDR2 reads YDEGEE. J lost 2 bases, V lost 4 bases, and 7 bases had no gene match. The CDR3 loop spans 16 amino acids.

This clone was seen only a few times. The V call is TRBV19, the J call TRBJ1-1; 7 bases agree with TRBD1. Germline CDR1 reads LNHDA; CDR2 reads SQIVND (reference sequence). V lost 5 bases and J lost 5; bases outside the gene matches: 11. The CDR3 is 15 residues long. Written as DNA, the CDR3 is TGTGCCAGTAGTTCCCACAGGGGCCTAGGAACTGAAGCTTTCTTT. Translation: CASSSHRGLGTEAFF.

The chain uses TRBV11-2 and TRBJ1-3, with D uncertain. CDR3 length: 15 residues. Germline assignment: CDR1 SGHAT and CDR2 FQNNGV. Trimming left V 5 bases short and J 1 base short, with 12 bases between. The CDR3 reads CASSPRRWSGNTIYF. CDR3 nucleotide sequence: TGTGCCAGCAGCCCCAGGAGGTGGTCTGGAAACACCATATATTTT.

The V gene is TRBV6-5, the J gene TRBJ1-1; D gene uncertain. Per germline, CDR1 MNHEY and CDR2 SVGAGI. Trimming took 3 bases from V and 4 from J, leaving 15 bases between them. The CDR3 sequence is 15 residues long. The CDR3 region has the DNA TGTGCCAGCAGTTATTCCGGGGTGCGAGGCACTGAAGCTTTCTTT. This translates into CASSYSGVRGTEAFF.

This clone was observed a handful of times. This chain links TRBV2 with TRBJ1-1; maybe TRBD1 (5 bases). CDR3 size: 12 residues. V was shortened by 4 bases and J by 7 bases, with 10 bases between the two germline ends. Germline V lookup: CDR1 SNHLY, CDR2 FYNNEI. CDR3 DNA sequence: TGTGCCAGCAGTGTGGGACGCTATGAAGCTTTCTTT. Its translation is CASSVGRYEAFF.

This clone is medium-sized in the sample. The V and J genes are TRBV7-6 and TRBJ1-3; possibly TRBD1 for D (6 bases). CDR3 length: 15 amino acids. Trimming pared 2 bases from V and 1 base from J, leaving 9 bases between. Germline lookup yields CDR1 SGHVS and CDR2 FNYEAQ. In DNA form, the CDR3 reads TGTGCCAGCAGCTTACAGGACAGATCTGGAAACACCATATATTTT. The encoded protein is CASSLQDRSGNTIYF.

In this sample, this clone turned up a few times. The chain has TRBV5-1 and TRBJ2-7; TRBD2 aligns across 7 bases. Germline CDR1 SGHRS, CDR2 YFSETQ. CDR3 size: 15 residues. V shed 7 bases and J 1 base; nucleotides not matched to a gene: 11. The CDR3 here is CASHGGTAFSYEQYF. The CDR3, as DNA: TGCGCCAGCCACGGGGGGACCGCTTTTTCCTACGAGCAGTACTTC.

This clone occurred a few times. V gene TRBV5-6 combines with J gene TRBJ1-1, with D possibly matching TRBD1 (6 bases). Germline CDR1 and CDR2: SGHDT and YYEEEE. V dropped 1 base and J dropped 11 bases, with 12 bases sitting between them. The CDR3 sequence is 12 residues long. The CDR3 loop is CASSLSRGQAFF. DNA for the CDR3: TGTGCCAGCAGCTTGTCTCGGGGGCAGGCTTTCTTT. The full variable domain, its missing parts supplied by reference TRBV5-6 and TRBJ1-1, is DAGVTQSPTHLIKTRGQQVTLRCSPKSGHDTVSWYQQALGQGPQFIFQYYEEEERQRGNFPDRFSGHQFPNYSSELNVNALLLGDSALYLCASSLSRGQAFFGQGTRLTVV.

This clone was picked up a small number of times. CDR3 sequence reads: CSGSVGQGYNEQFF. CDR3 nucleotides: TGCAGCGGCAGTGTTGGACAGGGGTACAATGAGCAGTTCTTC. The chain has TRBV29-1 and TRBJ2-1; 9 nucleotides align to TRBD1. With 7 bases clipped from V and 4 bases from J, the junction kept 8 bases outside the gene matches. The CDR3 covers 14 residues. CDR1 and CDR2 from the germline V gene are SQVTM and ANQGSEA.

The chain joins TRBV7-7 to TRBJ2-5, with 9 bases identical to TRBD2. After removal of 5 bases from V and 9 bases from J, the junction contained 4 bases not matched to a gene. This CDR3 contains 12 residues. Germline CDR1 is SSHAT and CDR2 is FNYEAQ (reference sequence). CDR3 amino acids: CASSPGGRAQYF. The CDR3 nucleotides read TGTGCCAGCAGCCCCGGCGGGAGGGCCCAGTACTTC.

Within the sample, this clone is medium-sized. V usage is TRBV23-1 and J usage is TRBJ1-2; D possibly corresponds to TRBD1 (6 bases). TRBV23-1 is an ORF, with its function uncertain. V dropped 7 bases and J dropped 8 bases, with 17 bases sitting between them. This CDR3 comprises 13 residues. CDR3 amino acids: CASIQDRRSGYTF. The CDR3 DNA sequence: TGCGCCAGCATCCAGGACAGAAGATCGGGCTACACCTTC.

Only a few counts were recorded for this clone. The chain carries TRBV12-5 and TRBJ2-7; D is ambiguous. Germline V lookup: CDR1 LGHNT, CDR2 FRNRAP. The V end was cut by 0 bases, the J end by 5 bases, with 5 bases between. The CDR3 is 12 residues long. Here the CDR3 reads CASGLVRDEQYF. In nucleotides, the CDR3 is TGTGCTAGTGGTTTGGTACGGGACGAGCAGTACTTC.